This T cell receptor (beta chain) derives from a study of T cell repertoires in cytomegalovirus infection. This clonotype was seen only a few times. TCRdb re-called the reads with MiXCR, one entry per CDR3 protein. The sample yields about 200,000 distinct CDR3 sequences, more than 9% seen once. J was trimmed by 0 bases and V by 5 bases; bases with no gene match: 15. The CDR3 runs 19 residues. CDR1 is MDHEN and CDR2 is SYDVKM in the germline V gene. The sequence derives from a human donor in good health (CMV status not recorded). Some clones in this sample may be carry-over from other donors' samples. The sequenced sample was PBMCs. V gene TRBV28 combines with J gene TRBJ1-5; 8 bases line up with TRBD1. The CDR3 nucleotides are TGTGCCAGCAGTCCAGAGAGTCCCGGGACAGGTTTTAGCAATCAGCCCCAGCATTTT. It encodes CASSPESPGTGFSNQPQHF.